Listed below are T cell receptor beta chains from one sample, sequenced in a study of T cells in Graves' hyperthyroidism and ophthalmopathy. One entry per CDR3 protein, called by TCRdb with MiXCR from the multiplex PCR reads. The profile shows 500,000 to 550,000 distinct CDR3 sequences, 15% to 20% of them singletons. Sequencing was carried out using blood. These receptors were taken from a man in his forties with Graves' ophthalmopathy. Both conserved end residues are part of each CDR3. The order of the fields is D gene, V gene, clone size, J gene, CDR3 protein, CDR3 DNA. D genes are given only for firm matches. Where a row states a size, it is once, few, many or the class of an expanded clone; other rows omit it.

D: TRBD1
V: TRBV4-3
size: -
J: TRBJ2-7
CDR3: CASSQGQGRFNEQYF
DNA: TGCGCCAGCAGCCAAGGACAGGGACGGTTCAACGAGCAGTACTTC

D: -
V: TRBV5-1
size: -
J: TRBJ2-1
CDR3: CASSPNPVMQFF
DNA: TGCGCCAGCAGCCCCAATCCGGTGATGCAGTTCTTC

D: -
V: TRBV30
size: many
J: TRBJ1-1
CDR3: CAWSKGNSYTEAFF
DNA: TGTGCCTGGAGTAAAGGGAATAGTTACACTGAAGCTTTCTTT

D: TRBD1
V: TRBV20-1
size: few
J: TRBJ1-6
CDR3: CSAREGGGNSPLHF
DNA: TGCAGTGCTAGAGAAGGGGGCGGCAATTCACCCCTCCACTTT

D: TRBD1
V: TRBV12-3/TRBV12-4
size: many
J: TRBJ2-7
CDR3: CASTNRDRGFEQYF
DNA: TGTGCCAGCACCAACCGGGACAGAGGCTTCGAGCAGTACTTC

D: TRBD2
V: TRBV20-1
size: few
J: TRBJ2-1
CDR3: CSRGTSRYNEQFF
DNA: TGCAGCCGGGGGACTAGCAGATACAATGAGCAGTTCTTC

D: -
V: TRBV28
size: few
J: TRBJ2-6
CDR3: CASSLRPAGANVLTF
DNA: TGTGCCAGCAGTTTACGGCCGGCTGGGGCCAACGTCCTGACTTTC

D: -
V: TRBV10-3
size: few
J: TRBJ1-3
CDR3: CAISLSGNTIYF
DNA: TGTGCCATCAGCTTGTCTGGAAACACCATATATTTT

D: -
V: TRBV19
size: -
J: TRBJ2-2
CDR3: CASIGYGQQNTGELFF
DNA: TGTGCCAGTATAGGTTATGGACAGCAGAACACCGGGGAGCTGTTTTTT

D: -
V: TRBV20-1
size: -
J: TRBJ1-2
CDR3: CSARDNLSDGYTF
DNA: TGCAGTGCTAGAGATAATCTTTCGGATGGCTACACCTTC

D: TRBD1
V: TRBV7-9
size: -
J: TRBJ1-2
CDR3: CASSPVGGRQGAVSNYGYTF
DNA: TGTGCCAGCAGCCCTGTTGGGGGCAGACAGGGGGCTGTGTCTAACTATGGCTACACCTTC

D: TRBD2
V: TRBV20-1
size: few
J: TRBJ2-5
CDR3: CSAGGGGIGETQYF
DNA: TGCAGTGCCGGAGGCGGGGGGATAGGAGAGACCCAGTACTTC

D: -
V: TRBV10-3
size: few
J: TRBJ2-2
CDR3: CAISERGDGELFF
DNA: TGTGCCATCAGTGAGCGGGGTGACGGGGAGCTGTTTTTT